The rows below give T cell receptor beta chains drawn from one sample of a study of Ad26.COV2.S vaccination and SARS-CoV-2 variants. Generated by immunoSEQ multiplex PCR, the TCRdb table keeps only in-frame clones and is missing some. The sample holds roughly 460,000 clones, 70% to 90% seen once. The source was peripheral blood, collected in a trial of Ad26.COV2.S vaccine versus placebo. The receptors shown here come from a person aged 18-60 years who received the Ad26.COV2.S COVID-19 vaccine or a placebo. CDR3s include the opening cysteine and the closing phenylalanine or tryptophan. The D gene is left open where the match is weak. Not all rows give a size; the values are once, few, many and, for expanded clones, a class.

abundance,j_gene,v_gene,d_gene,CDR3nt,CDR3aa
NA,TRBJ2-1,TRBV7-2,TRBD2,TGTGCCAGCAGCATCCTACTAGCGGGAGGCAGGGATGAGCAGTTCTTC,CASSILLAGGRDEQFF
few,TRBJ1-6,TRBV27,NA,TGTGCCAGCAGGCCCTTCTTAAATTCACCCCTCCACTTT,CASRPFLNSPLHF
NA,TRBJ1-1,TRBV2,NA,TGTGCCGGAGGACAGTACACTGAAGCTTTCTTT,CAGGQYTEAFF
NA,TRBJ2-1,TRBV5-1,NA,TGCGCCAGCAGCTTGGTATCAGGGGGGTGGAATGAGCAGTTCTTC,CASSLVSGGWNEQFF
NA,TRBJ2-3,TRBV6-4,TRBD1,TGTGCCAGCAGCGGACAGGGAGGCACAGATACGCAGTATTTT,CASSGQGGTDTQYF
NA,TRBJ2-3,TRBV30,NA,TGTGCCTGGGGGCGGATTAGCACAGATACGCAGTATTTT,CAWGRISTDTQYF
NA,TRBJ2-7,TRBV28,NA,TGTGCCAGCAGACAAATTATGGGCGTAACCTACGAGCAGTACTTC,CASRQIMGVTYEQYF
NA,TRBJ2-7,TRBV6-6,TRBD1,TGTGCCAGCAAACAGGGGTCCTACGAGCAGTACTTC,CASKQGSYEQYF
NA,TRBJ1-1,TRBV12-3/TRBV12-4,NA,TGTGCCAGCAGTTTATGGGGAAGCACTGAAGCTTTCTTT,CASSLWGSTEAFF
NA,TRBJ1-2,TRBV9,TRBD1,TGTGCCAGCAGCGAGGGACAGGGTTTAGGTGGCTACACCTTC,CASSEGQGLGGYTF
NA,TRBJ2-7,TRBV27,NA,TGTGCCAGCAGGACGACGGCGGGCGAGCAGTACTTC,CASRTTAGEQYF
once,TRBJ2-2,TRBV19,TRBD2,TGTGCCAGTAGTATAGGGCGGTGGCTAGCGGGTAACACCGGGGAGCTGTTTTTT,CASSIGRWLAGNTGELFF
NA,TRBJ2-1,TRBV12-5,NA,TGTGCTAGTGGTTCAATTAATGAGCAGTTCTTC,CASGSINEQFF
NA,TRBJ1-2,TRBV29-1,TRBD1,TGCAGCGTCGAACTTGGCCGGGGACCAGGGGGCAGCTATGGCTACACCTTC,CSVELGRGPGGSYGYTF
NA,TRBJ2-2,TRBV7-3,NA,TGTGCCAGCAGCTTAGGGCCCGATGGCACCGGGGAGCTGTTTTTT,CASSLGPDGTGELFF
NA,TRBJ2-3,TRBV6-2/TRBV6-3,NA,TGTGCCAGCAGCACCCCCCCCACAGATACGCAGTATTTT,CASSTPPTDTQYF
few,TRBJ1-1,TRBV7-9,NA,TGTGCCAGCAGCTTAGGGGGACATTTAGAAGCTTTCTTT,CASSLGGHLEAFF
NA,TRBJ1-6,TRBV5-1,TRBD1,TGCGCCAGCAGCCCGGGACAGATTAATTCACCCCTCCACTTT,CASSPGQINSPLHF
NA,TRBJ1-2,TRBV29-1,TRBD1,TGCAGCGTAGGGGGACAGGGGAACTATGGCTACACCTTC,CSVGGQGNYGYTF
NA,TRBJ2-7,TRBV5-8,NA,TGTGCCAGCAGCTTTTCGACAGAGCAGTACTTC,CASSFSTEQYF
NA,TRBJ1-1,TRBV5-6,TRBD1,TGTGCCAGCAGCAAGGGACAGGGGTTGAACACTGAAGCTTTCTTT,CASSKGQGLNTEAFF
NA,TRBJ2-7,TRBV7-2,NA,TGTGCCAGCAGCTTAGTCGGGGCCCAGGGGTACGAGCAGTACTTC,CASSLVGAQGYEQYF
NA,TRBJ2-2,TRBV9,NA,TGTGCCAGCAGCGTGTCGGGAAGGGCCGGGGAGCTGTTTTTT,CASSVSGRAGELFF
once,TRBJ1-1,TRBV5-1,TRBD1,TGCGCCAGCAGCTTACCGGGACAGGGGGCTGAAGCTTTCTTT,CASSLPGQGAEAFF
NA,TRBJ2-3,TRBV7-3,NA,TGTGCCAGCAGCTTAAATCCGTGGACCACAGATACGCAGTATTTT,CASSLNPWTTDTQYF
NA,TRBJ2-1,TRBV9,NA,TGTGCCAGCAGCGTAGTAGGGGGACCCTCCTACAATGAGCAGTTCTTC,CASSVVGGPSYNEQFF
NA,TRBJ2-7,TRBV19,TRBD2,TGTGCCAGTAGTGCCGTCGCGGGAGGGCCCACATACGAGCAGTACTTC,CASSAVAGGPTYEQYF
NA,TRBJ1-1,TRBV29-1,NA,TGCAGCGTTGGGGTCGGGCGGGTGAACACTGAAGCTTTCTTT,CSVGVGRVNTEAFF
NA,TRBJ2-7,TRBV19,NA,TGTGCCAGTAGTCCCCGGACAGATCGGGCCTTTTACGAGCAGTACTTC,CASSPRTDRAFYEQYF
NA,TRBJ2-1,TRBV4-3,NA,TGCGCCAGCAGCCAAGATAGCGCCAGGTGGAATGAGCAGTTCTTC,CASSQDSARWNEQFF
NA,TRBJ1-1,TRBV2,NA,TGTGCCAGCACCATTCGGGGCACTGAAGCTTTCTTT,CASTIRGTEAFF
NA,TRBJ2-5,TRBV9,NA,TGTGCCAGCAGCGTAGAGAGGGCGGGAACAGAGACCCAGTACTTC,CASSVERAGTETQYF
NA,TRBJ1-2,TRBV6-1,NA,TGTGCCAGCAGTACAGGGACCTATGGCTACACCTTC,CASSTGTYGYTF
NA,TRBJ2-3,TRBV19,TRBD1,TGTGCCAGTAGGAACAGGGGACGCGGGACAGATACGCAGTATTTT,CASRNRGRGTDTQYF
NA,TRBJ2-7,TRBV6-2/TRBV6-3,TRBD2,TGTGCCAGCAGCTCCTTATTCCGCGGGAGGCTAATCTACGAGCAGTACTTC,CASSSLFRGRLIYEQYF
NA,TRBJ2-3,TRBV6-5,TRBD2,TGTGCCAGCAGCGGGGGGACGGTCACAGATACGCAGTATTTT,CASSGGTVTDTQYF
once,TRBJ1-1,TRBV7-2,TRBD1,TGTGCCAGCAGCTTATCAGGGGGGAACACTGAAGCTTTCTTT,CASSLSGGNTEAFF
NA,TRBJ2-7,TRBV5-1,NA,TGCGCCAGCAGCTTGGGCAGGGACTACGAGCAGTACTTC,CASSLGRDYEQYF
NA,TRBJ2-2,TRBV5-1,NA,TGCGCCAGCAGCTTGGATTATGGCACCGGGGAGCTGTTTTTT,CASSLDYGTGELFF
NA,TRBJ2-1,TRBV4-1,NA,TGCGCCAGCAGCCAATCATCGCGTAATGAGCAGTTCTTC,CASSQSSRNEQFF
NA,TRBJ1-6,TRBV11-2,NA,TGTGCCAGCAGCTTTGGAACAGGGAAAAATTCACCCCTCCACTTT,CASSFGTGKNSPLHF
NA,TRBJ2-2,TRBV19,NA,TGTGCCAGTAGTGCACGTCCAGGGGCGGCCGGGGAGCTGTTTTTT,CASSARPGAAGELFF
NA,TRBJ2-7,TRBV6-5,TRBD1,TGTGCCATCCGGGACAGGGGAACCTACGAGCAGTACTTC,CAIRDRGTYEQYF
NA,TRBJ2-6,TRBV5-4,NA,TGTGCCAGCAGCTTACCGGGCTCTGGGGCCAACGTCCTGACTTTC,CASSLPGSGANVLTF
once,TRBJ1-1,TRBV6-5,NA,TGTGCCAGCAGTTACGGGGGATGGAGTGAAGCTTTCTTT,CASSYGGWSEAFF
NA,TRBJ1-2,TRBV5-1,TRBD1,TGCGCCAGCAGCTTGTTAGGGACAGGGCAAGGCTACACCTTC,CASSLLGTGQGYTF
NA,TRBJ1-4,TRBV9,NA,TGTGCCAGCAGCGTAGGCGGAGGAGTCACAACTAATGAAAAACTGTTTTTT,CASSVGGGVTTNEKLFF
once,TRBJ2-3,TRBV3-1/TRBV3-2,NA,TGTGCCAGCAGCCCCTTGGACATTTCCACGCAGTATTTT,CASSPLDISTQYF
NA,TRBJ2-2,TRBV18,NA,TGTGCCAGCTCACCGTCGGGCACCGGGGAGCTGTTTTTT,CASSPSGTGELFF
NA,TRBJ1-1,TRBV9,NA,TGTGCCAGCAGCCCCCCAGGGCTTAACACTGAAGCTTTCTTT,CASSPPGLNTEAFF
once,TRBJ2-1,TRBV4-1,NA,TGCGCCAGCAGCCAAGACCCGTACAATGAGCAGTTCTTC,CASSQDPYNEQFF
NA,TRBJ2-5,TRBV19,NA,TGTGCCAGTAGTCGGTTTTTGGCAGGGTCAGAGACCCAGTACTTC,CASSRFLAGSETQYF
NA,TRBJ1-5,TRBV28,TRBD1,TGTGCCGCGACCTTTTCAGGGGGCGGCAATCAGCCCCAGCATTTT,CAATFSGGGNQPQHF
once,TRBJ1-2,TRBV2,NA,TGTGCCAGCAAAGTGGGGGTAACCGGGGGCTACACCTTC,CASKVGVTGGYTF
NA,TRBJ1-4,TRBV19,NA,TGTGCCAGTAGTATACTGTCCAGACCTAATAATGAAAAACTGTTTTTT,CASSILSRPNNEKLFF
NA,TRBJ1-6,TRBV6-5,NA,TGTGCCAGCTACAAGAGCGCGAACTATAATTCACCCCTCCACTTT,CASYKSANYNSPLHF
NA,TRBJ2-1,TRBV28,TRBD2,TGTGCCAGCAGTCTTCCGCGGGAGGTCTACAATGAGCAGTTCTTC,CASSLPREVYNEQFF
NA,TRBJ1-6,TRBV27,NA,TGTGCCAGCAGTCGGGACAAAGGGAATTCACCCCTCCACTTT,CASSRDKGNSPLHF
once,TRBJ2-1,TRBV6-5,NA,TGTGCCAGCAGTTACTCTCCGGGACAAAAAGGGCAGTTCTTC,CASSYSPGQKGQFF
NA,TRBJ1-1,TRBV19,NA,TGTGCCAGTAGTATGCCCAATATGAACACTGAAGCTTTCTTT,CASSMPNMNTEAFF